This T cell receptor (beta chain) was captured in a study of cytomegalovirus exposure and HLA in healthy donors. This clone was counted a few times. Sequenced by immunoSEQ multiplex PCR; TCRdb stores in-frame clones only, minus some. The table records 180,000 or so clones, about 83% of them present only once. Specimen: PBMCs. The sequence was collected from a woman in her twenties or thirties in good health and CMV-seronegative.

The DNA for the CDR3 is TGTGCCAGCACGTGGACTAGCGGTGGCGGGGAGCTGTTTTTT. This gives the protein CASTWTSGGGELFF. The chain employs TRBV9 and TRBJ2-2; 10 bases fit TRBD2. J was trimmed by 7 bases and V by 6 bases; bases with no gene match: 6. The CDR3 has 14 amino acids. The germline gives CDR1 SGDLS, CDR2 YYNGEE.